Listed here are 19 T cell receptor beta chains from one sample, sequenced in a study of CD8 T cells in Susac syndrome. RNA, at about 0.5 to 1 ug, was reverse transcribed with random hexamers. Each CDR3 protein gets one entry after TCRdb re-called the immunoSEQ multiplex PCR reads with MiXCR. The sample lists a few hundred thousand distinct CDR3 sequences, about 85% occurring once. Sequenced input: CD8+ T cells from PBMCs. These receptor sequences come from a human donor with multiple sclerosis.

The CDR3 here is CASSLAGHTNTEAFF. The CDR3 DNA sequence: TGTGCCAGCAGCTTAGCAGGGCATACGAACACTGAAGCTTTCTTT. V usage is TRBV7-9 and J usage is TRBJ1-1; D gene ambiguous. V lost 0 bases to trimming and J lost 1 base, with 9 bases between them. Germline assignment: CDR1 SEHNR and CDR2 FQNEAQ (reference sequence). This CDR3 contains 15 residues.

Written as DNA, the CDR3 is TGTGCCAGCAGCCTACGAGCGGGAGTGGCCGCTTACAATGAGCAGTTCTTC. Protein: CASSLRAGVAAYNEQFF. This sequence joins TRBV9 and TRBJ2-1, with 8 nucleotides matching TRBD2. J lost 4 bases, V lost 4 bases, and 13 bases had no gene match. Germline V CDR1 and CDR2: SGDLS, YYNGEE. This CDR3 contains 17 residues.

CDR3 coding DNA: TGTGCCAGCAGCGTCCGGGCCCAGGGCTTGGAGCAGTACTTC. This translates into CASSVRAQGLEQYF. The rearrangement links TRBV9 to TRBJ2-7, with TRBD1 as a possible D gene (5 bases). CDR1 is SGDLS and CDR2 is YYNGEE in the germline V gene. The CDR3 is 14 amino acids. V lost 2 bases to trimming and J lost 7 bases, with 16 bases between them.

The genes are TRBV4-2 and TRBJ2-5, with D possibly being TRBD2 (5 bases). The V end was cut by 0 bases, the J end by 2 bases, with 13 bases between. Germline V CDR1 and CDR2: LGHNA, YNFKEQ. CDR3 length: 16 amino acids. The CDR3 protein is CASSQEWSGTQETQYF. CDR3 nucleotide sequence: TGTGCCAGCAGCCAAGAGTGGAGCGGAACACAAGAGACCCAGTACTTC.

To note about this clonotype: One junction end disagrees with the germline gene, perhaps due to a read error. The chain uses TRBV6-1 and TRBJ2-3; 7 nucleotides line up with TRBD2. The CDR3 totals 15 residues. Germline CDR1 and CDR2: MNHNS and SASEGT. CDR3 residues: CASSARQTSTDTQFF. CDR3 sequence (DNA): TGTGCCAGCAGTGCGAGGCAGACTAGCACAGATACGCAGTTTTTT.

The chain recombines TRBV29-1 with TRBJ1-4; D is possibly TRBD1 (6 bases). CDR1 and CDR2 (germline): SQVTM, ANQGSEA. V dropped 6 bases and J dropped 9 bases, with 20 bases sitting between them. CDR3 length: 14 amino acids. The CDR3 bases are TGCAGCGTCCTGAAGGCAGGGGTGAAGAAAAAACTGTTTTTT. Translated: CSVLKAGVKKKLFF.

This chain connects TRBV7-9 to TRBJ2-5; 7 bases agree with TRBD2. V shed 3 bases, J shed 5 bases, and the junction held 12 bases outside the gene matches. The CDR3 has 16 amino acids. The germline V gene encodes CDR1 SEHNR and CDR2 FQNEAQ (reference sequence). As DNA, the CDR3 is TGTGCCAGCAGCTTTGGGGGAGGGGTCTCCCCCGAGACCCAGTACTTC. Translating gives CASSFGGGVSPETQYF. Looking up the rest from reference TRBV7-9 and TRBJ2-5 gives the full variable domain: DTGVSQNPRHKITKRGQNVTFRCDPISEHNRLYWYRQTLGQGPEFLTYFQNEAQLEKSRLLSDRFSAERPKGSFSTLEIQRTEQGDSAMYLCASSFGGGVSPETQYFGPGTRLLVL.

This clonotype was seen once. This chain joins TRBV7-9 and TRBJ2-7; the D gene is possibly TRBD2 (5 bases). The CDR3 consists of 14 residues. Trimming cost V 1 base and J 5 bases, with 12 bases left between them. Per the germline V gene, CDR1 is SEHNR and CDR2 is FQNEAQ (reference sequence). As DNA, the CDR3 is TGTGCCAGCAGCTTAGAACGGGGTTGGGACGAGCAGTACTTC. Protein: CASSLERGWDEQYF.

The table lists this clonotype with a few counts. The chain uses TRBV10-3 and TRBJ2-7; D is possibly TRBD2 (5 bases). Trimming removed 8 bases at V and 2 bases at J, with 16 bases between. This CDR3 is 14 amino acids long. Germline CDR1 reads ENHRY; CDR2 reads SYGVKD. CDR3 protein: CAIPVARGPYEQYF. CDR3 DNA: TGTGCCATCCCCGTAGCGCGAGGCCCCTACGAGCAGTACTTC.

The genes are TRBV9 and TRBJ2-1, with D possibly matching TRBD2 (6 bases). The CDR3 sequence is 16 residues long. Germline CDR1 SGDLS, CDR2 YYNGEE. V gave up 0 bases and J gave up 3 bases, with 13 bases separating them. The CDR3: CASSVENLAVYNEQFF. CDR3 nucleotides: TGTGCCAGCAGCGTAGAGAATTTAGCGGTCTACAATGAGCAGTTCTTC.

To note about this clonotype: At one of its ends the junction is not consistent with the germline gene, which may arise from a read error. J is TRBJ2-1 and V is TRBV19; 9 bases agree with TRBD2. Germline CDR1 is LNHDA and CDR2 is SQIVND (reference sequence). The CDR3 extends over 14 amino acids. In DNA form, the CDR3 reads TGTGCCAGTAGAATAGCGGGAGTCTACAATGAGCAGTTCTTC. It translates to CASRIAGVYNEQFF. Looking up the rest from reference TRBV19 and TRBJ2-1 gives the full variable domain: DGGITQSPKYLFRKEGQNVTLSCEQNLNHDAMYWYRQDPGQGLRLIYYSQIVNDFQKGDIAEGYSVSREKKESFPLTVTSAQKNPTAFYLCASRIAGVYNEQFFGPGTRLTVL.

The chain combines TRBV27 with TRBJ2-7; no definite D call. CDR1 is MNHEY, CDR2 SMNVEV, per germline (reference sequence). The CDR3 covers 16 residues. Trimming removed 0 bases at V and 0 bases at J, with 12 bases between. This CDR3 reads CASSLSPKAASYEQYF. The CDR3 bases are TGTGCCAGCAGTTTATCCCCGAAGGCCGCCTCCTACGAGCAGTACTTC.

The chain recombines TRBV5-6 with TRBJ2-2, with D unresolved. CDR3 length: 12 amino acids. V shed 2 bases and J shed 3 bases, with 2 bases lying between them. The germline V gene has CDR1 SGHDT and CDR2 YYEEEE. The CDR3 reads CASSFYTGELFF. CDR3 DNA sequence: TGTGCCAGCAGCTTTTACACCGGGGAGCTGTTTTTT.

The V gene is TRBV15, the J gene TRBJ2-7, with D possibly being TRBD1 (6 bases). Germline-derived CDR1 and CDR2 are LNHNV and YYDKDF (reference sequence). Trimming stripped 1 base from V and 3 bases from J, with 10 bases between. The CDR3 has 14 residues. CDR3 in DNA: TGTGCCACCAGCAGAGGGACAGAATTCTACGAGCAGTACTTC. Protein: CATSRGTEFYEQYF.

This rearrangement joins TRBV24-1 to TRBJ2-7; D is unresolved. The CDR3 has 8 amino acids. Germline lookup yields CDR1 KGHDR and CDR2 SFDVKD. Trimming pared 10 bases from V and 7 bases from J, leaving 4 bases between. The CDR3 nucleotides read TGTGCCACGACTGAGCAGTACTTC. It yields the protein CATTEQYF.

This chain connects TRBV9 to TRBJ2-7, with D tentatively TRBD1 (6 bases). The length of the CDR3 is 14 residues. V was clipped by 3 bases and J by 2 bases, with 12 bases between them. Germline V gives CDR1 SGDLS, CDR2 YYNGEE. The CDR3 DNA reads TGTGCCAGCAGCGCGGACAGCCTTCCCTACGAGCAGTACTTC. Translation: CASSADSLPYEQYF.

This clonotype was counted between two and nine times. The chain couples TRBV15 to TRBJ2-7; D perhaps matches TRBD2 (5 bases). CDR1 and CDR2 from the germline V gene are LNHNV and YYDKDF (reference sequence). The CDR3 sequence is 13 residues long. V was shortened by 6 bases and J by 3 bases, with 12 bases between the two germline ends. CDR3 protein: CATRKGSVYEQYF. CDR3 in DNA: TGTGCCACCAGGAAAGGTAGCGTCTACGAGCAGTACTTC.

This chain connects TRBV9 to TRBJ2-7; 7 nucleotides align to TRBD1. The CDR3 totals 14 residues. Germline CDR1 is SGDLS and CDR2 is YYNGEE. The J segment lost 5 bases and the V segment lost 3 bases, leaving 8 bases of the junction unmatched. DNA for the CDR3: TGTGCCAGCAGCGCGGGACAGCTCCTAGACGAGCAGTACTTC. It codes for CASSAGQLLDEQYF.

The chain is built from TRBV5-1 and TRBJ2-1; 10 bases map to TRBD1. The CDR3 has 14 residues. From germline, CDR1 is SGHRS and CDR2 YFSETQ. V lost 5 bases, J lost 7 bases, and 6 bases stayed unmatched. The CDR3 is CASRRQGAENEQFF. The CDR3 region has the DNA TGCGCCAGCAGGAGACAGGGGGCGGAGAATGAGCAGTTCTTC.